These 25 T cell receptor beta chains originate from one sample sequenced in a study of vaccination and CD4 T cells after COVID-19 (dated by TCRdb to 2021 to 2024). No antigens are known for them. The intended sense of this specimen's treatment or condition label: approximately 10-day PBMC culture with coronavirus spike peptide pools or control peptides (ViraFEST assay). Libraries were made using PCR. The listed sequencing device is Illumina iSeq 100. At the Johns Hopkins FTIC core, DNA from the cultured CD4+ T cells underwent TCR sequencing with the Oncomine TCR Beta short-read assay. TCRdb handled the public reads itself, with Q25 trimming in fastp and clone calling in MiXCR, and kept productive beta chains. Entries are consolidated by CDR3 protein sequence, retaining the most common genes and DNA. The sample records about 3,900 distinct CDR3 sequences, around 70% of which are singletons. The ten largest clones capture 30% to 35% of the sample.

Material: CD4+ T cells from blood, cultured in vitro. The receptors were gathered from a human donor who had recovered from COVID-19.

This clonotype appeared a single time. The gene calls are TRBV6-1 and TRBJ1-3; D perhaps matches TRBD1 (5 bases). This CDR3 contains 15 residues. V shed 2 bases and J shed 2 bases, with 10 bases lying between them. CDR1 is MNHNS, CDR2 SASEGT, per germline. The CDR3 reads CASSEQEGAGNTIYF. The CDR3 nucleotides are TGTGCCAGCAGTGAACAAGAAGGGGCTGGAAACACCATATATTTT.

CDR3 protein: CSARDGRGPGTEAFF. The CDR3 region has the DNA TGCAGTGCTAGAGATGGTCGTGGGCCCGGCACTGAAGCTTTCTTT. The chain recombines TRBV20-1 with TRBJ1-1; D call uncertain. V was pared by 0 bases and J by 4 bases, with 15 bases between. Germline CDR1 is DFQATT and CDR2 is SNEGSKA (reference sequence). The CDR3 covers 15 residues.

The V and J genes are TRBV6-1 and TRBJ1-4; the D gene is possibly TRBD1 (5 bases). The V gene lost 7 bases and the J gene lost 1 base, with 10 bases spanning the gap. The CDR3 has 14 residues. Germline V CDR1 and CDR2: MNHNS, SASEGT. The CDR3, as DNA: TGTGCCAGCACCCGAGACAGAACTAATGAAAAACTGTTTTTT. Its translation is CASTRDRTNEKLFF.

The sample holds one count of this clonotype. The chain is built from TRBV7-9 and TRBJ1-2; D ambiguous. Deletions cut 5 bases from V and 4 bases from J, with 17 bases between. This CDR3 is 15 amino acids long. CDR1 is SEHNR, CDR2 FQNEAQ, per germline (reference sequence). The CDR3 DNA reads as TGTGCCAGCAGCCGTGCGGAGGTCCCTGGCTATGGCTACACCTTC. Amino acids: CASSRAEVPGYGYTF.

The rearrangement joins TRBV10-2 to TRBJ1-2; 9 nucleotides match TRBD1. CDR1 is WSHSY and CDR2 is SAAADI in the germline V gene. The J segment lost 5 bases and the V segment lost 6 bases, leaving 1 base of the junction unmatched. This CDR3 has 12 residues. Here the CDR3 DNA reads TGCGCCAGCAGCGGGACAGGGTATGGCTACACCTTC. It specifies CASSGTGYGYTF.

The chain carries TRBV30 and TRBJ1-1, with a weak D call TRBD1 (6 bases). Trimming pared 3 bases from V and 10 bases from J, leaving 18 bases between. CDR1 is GTSNPN and CDR2 is SVGIG in the germline V gene (reference sequence). The CDR3 spans 13 residues. The CDR3 region is CAWRRDIFTAAFF. CDR3 DNA: TGTGCCTGGAGACGGGACATCTTTACCGCAGCTTTCTTT.

The J gene is TRBJ2-2, the V gene TRBV25-1; D is possibly TRBD2 (7 bases). V shed 4 bases and J shed 5 bases, with 17 bases lying between them. This CDR3 spans 16 amino acids. Germline CDR1 reads MGHDK; CDR2 reads SYGVNS. CDR3 coding DNA: TGTGCCAGCAGTGTACCGACGGGGGGCTGGACCGGGGAGCTGTTTTTT. Amino acid sequence: CASSVPTGGWTGELFF. The full variable domain, rest sourced from reference TRBV25-1 and TRBJ2-2, is EADIYQTPRYLVIGTGKKITLECSQTMGHDKMYWYQQDPGMELHLIHYSYGVNSTEKGDLSSESTVSRIRTEHFPLTLESARPSHTSQYLCASSVPTGGWTGELFFGEGSRLTVL.

This clonotype occurred once. This chain joins TRBV19 and TRBJ1-1; D is uncertain. Germline-derived CDR1 and CDR2 are LNHDA and SQIVND (reference sequence). Trimming pared 5 bases from V and 2 bases from J, leaving 9 bases between. The CDR3 is 13 amino acids. CDR3 loop: CASSVRINTEAFF. The CDR3 DNA sequence: TGTGCCAGTAGTGTCAGGATTAACACTGAAGCTTTCTTT.

V is TRBV27 and J is TRBJ2-2, with a tentative D call TRBD2 (6 bases). CDR1 and CDR2 (germline): MNHEY, SMNVEV (reference sequence). The CDR3 runs to 16 residues. The germline V and J ends were trimmed by 10 bases and 6 bases, with 24 bases remaining between them. The CDR3 loop reads CATHRLGLQSAGELFF. The CDR3 nucleotides read TGTGCCACCCATCGACTAGGACTCCAGAGCGCCGGGGAGCTGTTTTTT.

The genes are TRBV27 and TRBJ1-2; TRBD1 agrees at 10 bases. Trimming at V came to 0 bases and at J to 4 bases, leaving 5 bases not matched to a gene. The CDR3 is made up of 16 amino acids. Germline CDR1 reads MNHEY; CDR2 reads SMNVEV (reference sequence). CDR3 residues: CASSLSTGGSGYGYTF. In DNA form, the CDR3 reads TGTGCCAGCAGTTTATCGACAGGGGGCAGCGGCTATGGCTACACCTTC.

This clonotype was found a few times. V gene TRBV7-2 combines with J gene TRBJ1-2, with D hard to call. The CDR3 is made up of 13 amino acids. Germline V gene sequence: CDR1 SGHTA, CDR2 FQGNSA. The germline V and J ends were trimmed by 2 bases and 5 bases, with 9 bases remaining between them. The CDR3 region has the DNA TGTGCCAGCAGCTTACACAGCAGTTATGGCTACACCTTC. Translated: CASSLHSSYGYTF.

This clonotype was recorded only once. The CDR3: CASSLLQNNEKLFF. CDR3 sequence (DNA): TGTGCCAGCAGCTTACTACAGAATAATGAAAAACTGTTTTTT. V is TRBV7-9 and J is TRBJ1-4; no clear D gene. Germline-derived CDR1 and CDR2 are SEHNR and FQNEAQ (reference sequence). The CDR3 covers 14 residues. V was shortened by 2 bases and J by 4 bases, with 8 bases between the two germline ends.

This chain links TRBV4-3 with TRBJ1-2; possibly TRBD1 for D (6 bases). The CDR3 runs 15 residues. Germline CDR1 reads LGHNA; CDR2 reads YSLEER. The V gene lost 2 bases and the J gene lost 4 bases, with 14 bases spanning the gap. In nucleotides, the CDR3 is TGCGCCAGCAGCCAAATGGAGGGGGGTAGCTATGGCTACACCTTC. It is translated as CASSQMEGGSYGYTF.

This rearrangement joins TRBV27 to TRBJ2-2; either TRBD1 or TRBD2 may fit D (5 bases each). The germline V gene has CDR1 MNHEY and CDR2 SMNVEV (reference sequence). Between the trimmed V and J ends, which lost 10 bases and 5 bases, there was a span of 23 bases. The CDR3 is 16 residues long. The CDR3 DNA sequence: TGTGCCAACAGCCTAAAGGGAGCAGGGTGGACCGGGGAGCTGTTTTTT. Translation: CANSLKGAGWTGELFF.

This clonotype was counted only a few times. The genes are TRBV2 and TRBJ2-7; perhaps TRBD1 as D (6 bases). The V end lost 8 bases, the J end lost 8 bases, and 19 bases lay between the germline ends. In germline, CDR1 is SNHLY, CDR2 FYNNEI. The CDR3 sequence is 13 residues long. Here the CDR3 DNA reads TGTGCCAGCGCTCCGGGACATTTGACCAAGCAGTACTTC. This gives the protein CASAPGHLTKQYF.

The chain recombines TRBV5-1 with TRBJ1-2, with a tentative D call TRBD1 (5 bases). Trimming pared 0 bases from V and 6 bases from J, leaving 9 bases between. The CDR3 has 13 amino acids. Germline V CDR1 and CDR2: SGHRS, YFSETQ. The CDR3 here is CASSLVEGDGYTF. CDR3 in DNA: TGCGCCAGCAGCTTGGTGGAAGGGGATGGCTACACCTTC.

The chain joins TRBV20-1 to TRBJ1-1; a weak D match, TRBD1 (6 bases). This CDR3 comprises 15 residues. Germline V CDR1 and CDR2: DFQATT, SNEGSKA (reference sequence). With 7 bases removed from V and 2 bases from J, the gap between germline ends came to 20 bases. The CDR3 coding sequence is TGCAGTGTTACACCCCGCGGGGGGCTAAACACTGAAGCTTTCTTT. Its translation: CSVTPRGGLNTEAFF.

The rearrangement joins TRBV19 to TRBJ1-3; D not resolved. Germline V gives CDR1 LNHDA, CDR2 SQIVND (reference sequence). The CDR3 covers 13 residues. With 3 bases removed from V and 4 bases from J, the gap between germline ends came to 7 bases. CDR3 region: CASSIVPGNTIYF. Here the CDR3 DNA reads TGTGCCAGTAGTATCGTCCCGGGAAACACCATATATTTT.

The chain employs TRBV10-2 and TRBJ1-5; D is unresolved. Germline values: CDR1 WSHSY, CDR2 SAAADI. The ends were cut back, 3 bases at V and 6 bases at J, with 12 bases in the middle. The CDR3 extends over 14 amino acids. The CDR3 coding sequence is TGCGCCAGCAGTGATAGGGTGTCGGGTCAGCCCCAGCATTTT. Protein sequence: CASSDRVSGQPQHF.

V is TRBV20-1 and J is TRBJ1-5; D gene uncertain. The V gene lost 6 bases and the J gene lost 4 bases, with 7 bases spanning the gap. CDR3 length equals 11 residues. Germline loops: CDR1 DFQATT, CDR2 SNEGSKA (reference sequence). The CDR3 DNA follows: TGCAGTGCCCGACGGAATCAGCCCCAGCATTTT. This sequence encodes CSARRNQPQHF.

The chain has TRBV7-9 and TRBJ2-3; TRBD2 matches 8 bases. Germline V gene lookup returns CDR1 SEHNR and CDR2 FQNEAQ (reference sequence). This CDR3 comprises 14 residues. Losses at the gene ends were 3 bases for V and 6 bases for J; bases not matched to a gene: 5. Here the CDR3 reads CASSFFAGGDTQYF. CDR3 sequence (DNA): TGTGCCAGCAGCTTCTTCGCGGGGGGCGATACGCAGTATTTT.

This chain links TRBV11-3 with TRBJ2-1; weak D call: TRBD1 (6 bases). With 1 base removed from V and 8 bases from J, the gap between germline ends came to 21 bases. The germline V gene encodes CDR1 SGHNT and CDR2 YENEEA. CDR3 size: 17 residues. The CDR3 spells CASSLGLVRGGIDEQFF. The DNA for the CDR3 is TGTGCCAGCAGCTTAGGTCTAGTGCGAGGGGGTATTGATGAGCAGTTCTTC.

The rearrangement joins TRBV6-4 to TRBJ1-2; 7 bases match TRBD1. CDR3 length: 13 amino acids. V shed 4 bases and J 9 bases; nucleotides not matched to a gene: 8. In germline, CDR1 is MRHNA, CDR2 SNTAGT. CDR3 protein: CASSGGGGSSYTF. CDR3 sequence (DNA): TGTGCCAGCAGTGGAGGGGGCGGATCGAGCTACACCTTC.

V usage is TRBV12-5 and J usage is TRBJ1-2; D unresolved. The CDR3 loop spans 15 amino acids. Germline loops: CDR1 LGHNT, CDR2 FRNRAP. Trimming left V 3 bases short and J 3 bases short, with 14 bases between. CDR3: CASGLLPGGDYGYTF. In DNA, the CDR3 is TGTGCTAGTGGTTTATTACCCGGCGGAGACTATGGCTACACCTTC.

V and J are TRBV27 and TRBJ1-3; D unclear. The germline V gene has CDR1 MNHEY and CDR2 SMNVEV (reference sequence). The CDR3 has 15 amino acids. V was clipped by 5 bases and J by 1 base, with 12 bases between them. The CDR3 DNA reads as TGTGCCAGCAGTCGCCGAAAGGATTCTGGAAACACCATATATTTT. Protein product: CASSRRKDSGNTIYF.